This T cell receptor (beta chain) was identified during a study of PD-1 blockade in mismatch repair-deficient tumors. Sequenced by immunoSEQ multiplex PCR; TCRdb stores in-frame clones only, minus some. The table lists about 63,000 clones, 88% of them singletons, with about 15% in the top ten. Germline CDR1 is SGHRS and CDR2 is YFSETQ. This CDR3 is built from 15 residues. J lost 2 bases, V lost 3 bases, and 8 bases had no gene match. This clonotype was sampled from an adult with mismatch repair-deficient cancer. The rearrangement uses TRBV5-1 and TRBJ2-7; 7 bases align to TRBD2. The sample was peripheral blood, taken 52 weeks after starting pembrolizumab. The CDR3 DNA follows: TGCGCCAGCAGCTCCCGGACGGGAGGCACCTACGAGCAGTACTTC. It translates to CASSSRTGGTYEQYF. Together with reference TRBV5-1 and TRBJ2-7, the CDR3 gives the full variable domain: KAGVTQTPRYLIKTRGQQVTLSCSPISGHRSVSWYQQTPGQGLQFLFEYFSETQRNKGNFPGRFSGRQFSNSRSEMNVSTLELGDSALYLCASSSRTGGTYEQYFGPGTRLTVT.